A selection of T cell receptor beta chains follows, all from one sample in a study of beta chain features in type 1 diabetes. Using immunoSEQ multiplex PCR, the repertoire was profiled, and TCRdb retains in-frame clones only, with some absent. The sample includes about 900,000 clones, 15% to 20% seen only once; the top ten take 0.023%. Material for sequencing was naive CD4+ T cells from blood. The receptors were sampled from a woman younger than 35 in good health. The conserved cysteine and the conserved F or W are not part of the CDR3 here.

j_gene,v_gene,len,CDR3aa
TRBJ2-5,TRBV25-1,13,ASRKAGGGRETQY
TRBJ2-4,TRBV29-1,9,SAIAKNIQY
TRBJ2-7,TRBV11-2,16,ASSPGLAGGAGSYEQY
TRBJ2-2,TRBV6-4,12,ASSGGLNTGELF
TRBJ1-1,TRBV6-5,12,ASRRTAENTEAF
TRBJ2-1,TRBV7-2,14,ASSLHAGGSYNEQF
TRBJ1-3,TRBV18,14,ASSPPGRSSGNTIY
TRBJ2-2,TRBV7-3,12,ASSLGVNTGELF
TRBJ2-7,TRBV15,15,ATSRDVLDTGYYEQY
TRBJ2-3,TRBV4-2,12,ASSLQENTDTQY
TRBJ1-5,TRBV18,12,ASSPGGSNQPQH
TRBJ2-3,TRBV7-3,12,ASSLSGSTDTQY
TRBJ2-5,TRBV9,11,ASSVDVQETQY
TRBJ2-3,TRBV5-1,14,ASSLGASGGTDTQY
TRBJ1-2,TRBV11-2,12,ASSLAGKYYGYT
TRBJ1-2,TRBV28,14,ASSKPYRGPDYGYT
TRBJ1-2,TRBV28,11,ASSFLRASGYT
TRBJ2-3,TRBV11-2,12,ASSLTRVTDTQY
TRBJ2-7,TRBV5-6,11,ASRQPSSYEQY
TRBJ2-2,TRBV4-3,13,ASSQWGGSAGELF
TRBJ2-7,TRBV4-3,15,ASSQGPRGQGWGEQY
TRBJ2-1,TRBV7-2,14,ASSPRTSGSLDEQF
TRBJ2-3,TRBV9,12,ASSVRGRVDTQY
TRBJ2-2,TRBV28,15,ASRYARGQGNTGELF
TRBJ2-5,TRBV27,14,ASSLSGTGSRETQY
TRBJ2-5,TRBV6-5,11,ASSQRQRETQY
TRBJ2-7,TRBV20-1,8,SAGLGQPH
NA,TRBV5-4,11,ASGRDRSYEQY
TRBJ2-5,TRBV19,15,ASSMGLEDREIETQY
TRBJ1-2,TRBV7-9,11,ASSTGPTGGYT
TRBJ2-1,TRBV4-2,16,ASSLKSGSGTSYNEQF
TRBJ2-1,TRBV7-8,14,ASSLVLGGSYNEQF
TRBJ2-2,TRBV5-4,14,ASSTSGRGPHGELF
TRBJ2-2,TRBV7-3,14,ASSTTGTSGSGELF
TRBJ2-6,TRBV28,11,ASSFSGANVLT
TRBJ2-4,TRBV29-1,10,SAKADKNIQY
TRBJ2-3,TRBV5-1,13,ASRSRGMNTDTQY
TRBJ2-3,TRBV5-4,14,ASSFFLAGSTDTQY
TRBJ1-2,TRBV2,15,ASSPGTGGRGSYGYT
TRBJ1-1,TRBV11-2,12,ASSFQPENTEAF